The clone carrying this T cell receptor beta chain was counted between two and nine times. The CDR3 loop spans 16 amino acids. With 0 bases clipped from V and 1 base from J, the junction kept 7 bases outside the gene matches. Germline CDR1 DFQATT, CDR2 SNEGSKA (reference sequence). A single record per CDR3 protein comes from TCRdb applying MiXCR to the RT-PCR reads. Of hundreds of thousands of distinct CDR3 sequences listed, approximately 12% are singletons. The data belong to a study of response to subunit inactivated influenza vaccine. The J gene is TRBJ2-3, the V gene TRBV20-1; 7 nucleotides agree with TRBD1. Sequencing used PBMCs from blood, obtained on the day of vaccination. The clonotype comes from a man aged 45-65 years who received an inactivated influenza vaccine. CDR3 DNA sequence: TGCAGTGCTAGAGATCCCGCAGGGGGACGCACAGATACGCAGTATTTT. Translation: CSARDPAGGRTDTQYF.